Below, 19 T cell receptor delta chains from the same sample are listed, as sequenced in a study of γδ T cells in repeated Plasmodium falciparum infection (dated by TCRdb to the early 2020s). The library was prepared using multiplex PCR. Reads for this sample came from an Illumina MiSeq. Clone calls in TCRdb were regenerated from the public reads with CATT, after which identical DNA sequences shared one row. The sample includes 75,000 to 95,000 delta-chain clones, with approximately 0.92% observed a single time. Jointly, the top ten make up 7.5% to 10% of the sample. For bulk TCR repertoire analysis, Vgamma9/Vdelta2+ and Vdelta2-negative gammadelta T cell populations were flow-sorted out of peripheral blood mononuclear cells. Sequenced sample: gamma-delta T cells from blood. The receptors originated from a pool of human donors (malaria-infected and uninfected, not separated).

This clone was counted a few times. The translation of this DNA and the TCRdb protein of a much larger clone differ at residues 5 and 14, probably owing to a read error; the protein shown here is translated from the DNA. The J gene is uncalled and the V gene is TRDV2; the DNA was not used to check the table's D call, TRDD3. The CDR3 totals 16 residues. The germline V gene encodes CDR1 GEAIGNYY and CDR2 EKD. In DNA form, the CDR3 reads TGTGCCTGTGACGCGATGGGGGATACGGACACCGATAAACCCATCTTT. Its protein product is CACDAMGDTDTDKPIF.

Notes on this clone: The TCRdb protein, from a much larger clone, departs from this DNA's translation at residue 16, likely by read error; the protein shown derives from the DNA. This CDR3 is CACDTPEGSGKPSWDARQMFF. The CDR3 nucleotides read TGTGCCTGTGACACTCCGGAGGGGAGTGGCAAACCCTCCTGGGACGCCCGACAGATGTTTTTC. V and J are TRDV2 and TRDJ3; maybe TRDD3 (5 bases). The J gene is absent in TCRdb and was assigned here via DNA matching to germline. CDR3 length equals 21 residues. The V gene's germline CDR1 is GEAIGNYY and CDR2 EKD.

A word on this clone: This sequence is one base from a far larger clone and is likely a read error. Additional DNA sequences in this sample encode the identical CDR3. The rearrangement uses TRDV2 and TRDJ1; D is unclear. No J gene was available from TCRdb, and it was assigned here by a germline match of the DNA. The CDR3 runs to 16 residues. V was trimmed by 0 bases and J by 2 bases, leaving 15 bases between them. CDR1 and CDR2 from the germline V gene are GEAIGNYY and EKD. For the CDR3, the DNA is TGTGCCTGTGACACCGTGGGAGGCTTTTATACCGATAAACTCATCTTT. Protein sequence: CACDTVGGFYTDKLIF.

There are a few counts of this clone. The protein held in TCRdb is that of a much larger clone and does not match this DNA's translation at residue 20, likely because of a read error; the protein shown is translated from the DNA. The J gene went uncalled, whereas the V gene is TRDV1; TRDD3 is the table's D call and was not checked against the DNA. The CDR3 totals 22 residues. Germline V gives CDR1 TSWWSYY, CDR2 QGS. The CDR3 protein is CALGEAPPPRGGYASYTDKPIF. The CDR3 nucleotides read TGTGCTCTTGGGGAAGCCCCCCCTCCTCGTGGGGGATACGCCTCGTACACCGATAAACCCATCTTT.

This clone appeared a few times. A far larger clone is a single base away, which makes a read error likely. At the DNA level, this CDR3 is encoded by other sequences in the same sample as well. The V gene is TRDV2, the J gene TRDJ1, with 10 bases lining up with TRDD3. Since TCRdb gives no J gene, matching the DNA to germline was used here to assign it. Germline-derived CDR1 and CDR2 are GEAIGNYY and EKD. This CDR3 has 16 residues. The CDR3 loop is CACDRLGDKTTDKLIF. The CDR3 DNA sequence: TGCGCCTGTGACAGGCTGGGGGATAAGACAACCGATAAACTCATCTTT.

Comments on this clone: A far larger clone is one nucleotide away, so this likely arose from a read error. Additional DNA sequences in this sample encode the identical CDR3. Written as DNA, the CDR3 is TGTGCCTGTGACACCGTACTGGGGGATACTATCAATACCTTCCCCAAGCTCATCTTT. Translating gives CACDTVLGDTINTFPKLIF. No call exists for the J gene, whereas the V gene is TRDV2; the table's D call of TRDD3 was not tested on the DNA. Germline V lookup: CDR1 GEAIGNYY, CDR2 EKD. This CDR3 comprises 19 residues.

This clone showed up just a few times. TCRdb's protein, taken from a much larger clone, differs from this DNA's translation at residue 3, likely owing to a read error; the protein displayed comes from the DNA. The chain recombines TRDV1 with TRDJ1; D tentatively reads TRDD2 or TRDD3 (6 bases each). Per germline, CDR1 TSWWSYY and CDR2 QGS. This CDR3 comprises 18 residues. This CDR3 reads CAPGEPSSYPACTDKLIF. In nucleotides, the CDR3 is TGTGCTCCTGGGGAACCGTCCTCCTACCCCGCGTGTACCGATAAACTCATCTTT.

This clone was seen a handful of times. The mismatch at residue 7 between this DNA's translation and the TCRdb protein of a much larger clone likely reflects a read error; the protein shown is translated from the DNA. V is TRDV1 and J is TRDJ1; the match to TRDD3 covers 10 bases. Trimming cost V 3 bases and J 1 base; bases outside gene matches: 35. The germline gives CDR1 TSWWSYY, CDR2 QGS. The CDR3 extends over 26 amino acids. The CDR3 spells CALGERRIPSSWVLGDQPAFTDKLIF. As DNA, the CDR3 is TGTGCTCTTGGGGAGCGCCGCATTCCTTCCTCTTGGGTACTGGGGGATCAGCCCGCTTTCACCGATAAACTCATCTTT.

In the case of this clone: The translation of this DNA and the TCRdb protein of a much larger clone differ at residue 5, probably owing to a read error; the protein shown here is translated from the DNA. The chain carries TRDV1 and TRDJ1; 8 bases agree with TRDD3. J lost 0 bases, V lost 4 bases, and 16 bases had no gene match. Germline V gives CDR1 TSWWSYY, CDR2 QGS. The CDR3 length is 19 residues. The CDR3 nucleotides are TGTGCTCTTGGGGCACTAACTGGGGGGCGACCCGATTACACCGATAAACTCATCTTT. As protein: CALGALTGGRPDYTDKLIF.

As concerns this clone: A far bigger clonotype differs at one base, so this is likely a read error. The sample carries other DNA sequences with the same CDR3. The V gene is TRDV2, the J gene TRDJ1; D is possibly TRDD2 (6 bases). As TCRdb names no J gene, one was assigned here on the basis of a DNA match to germline. This CDR3 has 15 residues. V shed 3 bases and J shed 0 bases, with 13 bases lying between them. Germline CDR1 is GEAIGNYY and CDR2 is EKD. The chain's CDR3 is CACDPLLPYTDKLIF. CDR3 in DNA: TGTGCCTGTGACCCCCTCCTACCGTACACCGATAAACTCATCTTT.

The sample holds many counts of this clone. This chain uses TRDV2 with TRDJ1; 13 positions match TRDD3. V was pared by 1 base and J by 0 bases, with 10 bases of the junction left unmatched. Looked up from germline, CDR1 is GEAIGNYY and CDR2 is EKD. This CDR3 has 19 residues. CDR3 region: CACDTVTGGYGSYTDKLIF. The CDR3, as DNA: TGTGCCTGTGACACGGTTACTGGGGGATACGGGTCGTACACCGATAAACTCATCTTT.

This clone showed up just a few times. A far larger clone is only one base removed, so a read error is likely. The same CDR3 arises from other DNA sequences in this sample as well. The chain couples TRDV1 to TRDJ1, with TRDD2 matching 8 bases. With 3 bases clipped from V and 7 bases from J, the junction kept 40 bases outside the gene matches. This CDR3 region has 25 residues. The germline gives CDR1 TSWWSYY, CDR2 QGS. The CDR3 DNA sequence: TGTGCTCTTGGGGACATAGCCACTTCCTACGGTGGTGTTGGGATAGACCCCTTTGGTGGTCCTAAACTCATCTTT. Protein: CALGDIATSYGGVGIDPFGGPKLIF.

On this clone: Only one base separates this from a far larger clonotype, so it likely reflects a read error. This sample includes further DNA sequences coding for the same CDR3. This sequence joins TRAV38-2/DV8 and TRDJ1, with 10 bases aligning to TRDD3. The CDR3 extends over 22 amino acids. Germline V gene sequence: CDR1 TSESDYY, CDR2 QEAYKQQN. J was trimmed by 3 bases and V by 2 bases; bases with no gene match: 25. Written as DNA, the CDR3 is TGTGCTTATAGGAGATTCTTTGCCTTCCCCCCGAGTACAGGGGGATACGCCGATAAACTCATCTTT. This sequence encodes CAYRRFFAFPPSTGGYADKLIF.

A note on this clone: A far larger clone is just one base off, so this is likely a read error. The same CDR3 also results from other DNA sequences found in this sample. This chain connects TRDV2 to TRDJ1; D is perhaps TRDD2 (6 bases). TCRdb lists no J gene, so it was determined here by aligning the DNA to germline. V was shortened by 3 bases and J by 4 bases, with 26 bases between the two germline ends. The CDR3 totals 18 residues. Germline-derived CDR1 and CDR2 are GEAIGNYY and EKD. This chain's CDR3 is CACDQMAFPGDGSDKLIF. The CDR3 nucleotides read TGTGCCTGTGACCAAATGGCCTTCCCCGGGGACGGGAGCGATAAACTCATCTTT.

As for this clone: This DNA's translation and the protein TCRdb lists, from a much larger clone, do not match at residue 17, likely due to a read error; the protein shown is translated from the DNA. The chain uses TRDV2 and TRDJ1; D possibly corresponds to TRDD3 (6 bases). The J gene, left out of TCRdb, was set here by checking the DNA against germline. CDR3 length: 23 residues. Germline-derived CDR1 and CDR2 are GEAIGNYY and EKD. Trimming stripped 3 bases from V and 0 bases from J, with 37 bases between. CDR3 sequence (DNA): TGTGCCTGTGACTTCCTCTCACTTTCCCAGAAGGGGATTCCTCGGCGTCACACCGATAAACTCATCTTT. Encoded protein: CACDFLSLSQKGIPRRHTDKLIF.

This clone showed up just a few times. A read error is the likely source, as a far larger clone sits one nucleotide away. Within the sample, other DNA sequences also encode this same CDR3. The chain carries TRDV2 and TRDJ4; TRDD3 matches at 11 bases. As TCRdb names no J gene, one was assigned here on the basis of a DNA match to germline. V shed 0 bases, J shed 3 bases, and the junction held 14 bases outside the gene matches. The CDR3 has 18 residues. CDR1 is GEAIGNYY, CDR2 EKD, per germline. DNA for the CDR3: TGTGCCTGTGACACCGTCGGTGGGGGATACGCTTACGAAGGACCCCTGATCTTT. Its translation is CACDTVGGGYAYEGPLIF.

Comments on this clone: This likely traces to a read error, being one base from a far larger clone. The sample has other DNA sequences that encode this CDR3 too. TRDV2 is the V gene, and the J gene was not called; the DNA was not compared with TRDD3, the D call given in the table. The CDR3 consists of 19 residues. Germline CDR1 reads GEAIGNYY; CDR2 reads EKD. The CDR3 here is CACDTLLGDTRRPTDKLIF. The CDR3 DNA reads TGTGCCTGTGACACCCTCTTGGGGGATACGCGAAGACCGACCGATAAACTCATCTTC.

As concerns this clone: The protein recorded in TCRdb matches a much larger clone and deviates from this DNA's translation at residue 7, suggesting a read error; the protein here is obtained by translating the DNA. Other DNA sequences in this specimen translate into the identical CDR3. The chain links TRDV3 to TRDJ1; TRDD3 aligns across 11 bases. The CDR3 is 18 amino acids. Unmatched junction bases numbered 19, after V lost 2 bases and J lost 5 bases. CDR1 TVYSNPD and CDR2 GDNSRS come from the germline V gene (reference sequence). CDR3 sequence (DNA): TGTGCCTTTCCTTCCCCTCGCGTATTGGGGGATACGCAGGATAAACTCATCTTT. Its protein is CAFPSPRVLGDTQDKLIF.

About this clone: TCRdb has a much larger clone's protein, which differs at residue 14 from the translation of this DNA, likely because of a read error; what is shown is the protein translated from the DNA. The chain combines TRDV1 with TRDJ3, with a possible D match to TRDD2 (6 bases). The CDR3 is 22 residues long. V dropped 4 bases and J dropped 3 bases, with 28 bases sitting between them. Per the germline V gene, CDR1 is TSWWSYY and CDR2 is QGS. The chain's CDR3 is CALGGLPPGYLPSFWDTRQMFF. The CDR3 nucleotides are TGTGCTCTTGGGGGACTTCCTCCGGGGTACCTACCGAGCTTCTGGGACACCCGACAGATGTTTTTC.